This TCR beta chain was recovered during a study of vaccination effects on CD4 cells after COVID-19. Overall study results and limits: Clones induced by infection and by vaccine showed marked clonal contraction late after vaccination. Vaccine-induced new clones formed most post-vaccine spike-reactive clones in convalescents.

This clone was picked up a small number of times. What it binds is not known. ViraFEST used viral peptide pools to expand antigen-specific CD4+ T cells before sequencing. Culture proceeded for roughly ten days, and CD4+ T cells were then isolated. The individual was infected with SARS-CoV-2 between March and December 2020, as confirmed by PCR. They grew over 1.5 million PBMC in each well, adding 10 IU/ml IL-2 and 8.5 to 10 ug/ml peptides. The authors exchanged half the medium for IL-2 medium on days 3 and 7. Libraries were prepared by immunoSEQ multiplex PCR; TCRdb keeps only in-frame clonotypes and omits some of them. This sample has some 19,000 clones, with 70% to 80% found just once. With 4 bases clipped from V and 5 bases from J, the junction kept 7 bases outside the gene matches. This CDR3 has 15 residues. CDR1 is SGHTA, CDR2 FQGNSA, per germline.

This chain uses TRBV7-2 with TRBJ2-5; 10 bases match TRBD1. The receptor's source is a human donor who had a prior SARS-CoV-2 infection. The sequenced sample was CD4+ T cells from PBMCs cultured with a peptide pool, obtained before COVID-19 vaccination. CDR3 nucleotides: TGTGCCAGCAGCTCCCGGGACAGGGGTAGGGAGACCCAGTACTTC. Encoded protein: CASSSRDRGRETQYF. The full variable domain, completed using reference TRBV7-2 and TRBJ2-5, is GAGVSQSPSNKVTEKGKDVELRCDPISGHTALYWYRQSLGQGLEFLIYFQGNSAPDKSGLPSDRFSAERTGGSVSTLTIQRTQQEDSAVYLCASSSRDRGRETQYFGPGTRLLVL.